A selection of T cell receptor beta chains follows, all from one sample in a study of blood T cell repertoires in COVID-19. Generated by immunoSEQ multiplex PCR, the TCRdb table keeps only in-frame clones and is missing some. The sample has about 200,000 clones, about 83% seen once. Material for sequencing was PBMCs or T cells enriched from blood (not recorded which). The receptors were sampled from a woman aged 45 to 65 who had been exposed to COVID-19. Each CDR3 is given without its conserved first and last residue. Fields, in order: V gene, CDR3 protein.

>TRBV19
ASSPRRDRSLDTQY
>TRBV5-7
ASSPFQGTGDIPGYEQY
>TRBV18
ASSPPSGGSYEQY
>TRBV6-5
ASRFNEQF
>TRBV29-1
SVGADSGANVLT
>TRBV27
ASRETGLSRGPQH
>TRBV6-2/TRBV6-3
ASSYLTGEQPQH
>TRBV4-1
ASSQGETDTQY
>TRBV5-1
ASSLATGTYEQY
>TRBV12-5
ASVRSGGTYNEQF
>TRBV7-8
ASSLTRPGRSSNQPQH
>TRBV5-8
ASSLRHGPYTEAF
>TRBV19
ASSRTAPNLSPLH
>TRBV7-3
ASSLQRGSGTDTQY
>TRBV5-1
ASSEPPGGYT
>TRBV12-3/TRBV12-4
ASRGQGDQPQH
>TRBV11-2
ASSLSTEGLGNTIY
>TRBV10-3
AISESGGAKNEQF
>TRBV6-2/TRBV6-3
ASSYGGRGNQPQH
>TRBV13
ASSSLAGEYYNEQF
>TRBV19
ASRQQGAGNTIY
>TRBV19
ASSIGTDRPYEQY
>TRBV6-2/TRBV6-3
ASSDGDRREGYT
>TRBV5-1
ASSPATVFYEQY
>TRBV7-3
ASSPGTQTEAF
>TRBV7-9
ASSLQGTGNSPLH
>TRBV19
ASEVADTQY
>TRBV6-5
ATHQGARSNQPQH
>TRBV2
ASSIQDYGYT
>TRBV6-4
ASSEGGGANVLT
>TRBV28
ASSYRGNTEAF
>TRBV18
ASSPPQNNYGYT
>TRBV24-1
ATSDLGIRGGNEQF
>TRBV18
ASSPLPGQGNTIY
>TRBV7-9
ASSGDGTASYNEQF
>TRBV28
ATRSPFGNTIY
>TRBV20-1
SPRTIY
>TRBV5-5
ASSLKFGGTVNTEAF